This T cell receptor (beta chain) was profiled in a study of blood T cell repertoires in COVID-19. This clone came up once. Recruits, aged roughly 18 to 100 years, lived in 24 US areas. V dropped 6 bases and J dropped 15 bases, with 21 bases sitting between them. This CDR3 has 13 residues. The germline V gene has CDR1 MNHEY and CDR2 SMNVEV (reference sequence). The assay was immunoSEQ multiplex PCR, and TCRdb's table has in-frame clones only and misses some. The profile shows around 250,000 clones, 75% to 95% of them singletons. The sample taken for sequencing was PBMCs or T cells enriched from blood (not recorded which). This receptor was obtained from a middle-aged man who had been exposed to COVID-19. V and J are TRBV27 and TRBJ2-1; D perhaps matches TRBD2 (6 bases). CDR3 nucleotides: TGTGCCAGCAGGCCCCCGGGGGTACGGCGACTGTTCTTC. This gives the protein CASRPPGVRRLFF.